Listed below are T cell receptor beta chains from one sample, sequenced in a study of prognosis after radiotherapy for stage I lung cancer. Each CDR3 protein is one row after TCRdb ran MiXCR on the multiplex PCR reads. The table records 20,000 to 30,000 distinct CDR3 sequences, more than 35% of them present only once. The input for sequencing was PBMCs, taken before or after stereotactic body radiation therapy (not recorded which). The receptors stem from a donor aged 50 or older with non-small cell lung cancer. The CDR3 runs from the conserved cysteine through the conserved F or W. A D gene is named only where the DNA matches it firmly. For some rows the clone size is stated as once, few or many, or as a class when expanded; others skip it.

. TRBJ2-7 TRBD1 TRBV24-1 TGTGCCACCAGTGACTCGGGACAGGGGGGCCCCCCCTACGAGCAGTACTTC CATSDSGQGGPPYEQYF
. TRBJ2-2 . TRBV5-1 TGCGCCAGCAGCTTGGGGCCGGAGGCGAACACCGGGGAGCTGTTTTTT CASSLGPEANTGELFF
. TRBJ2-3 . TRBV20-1 TGCAGTGCTAGTTCTGGAAGTGGGGGGTACACAGATACGCAGTATTTT CSASSGSGGYTDTQYF
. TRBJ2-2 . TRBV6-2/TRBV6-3 TGTGCCAGCAGTTACTCGTGGGGTGACGAGGAGCTGTTTTTT CASSYSWGDEELFF
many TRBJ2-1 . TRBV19 TGTGCCAGTACCTCTCCGTACAATGAGCAGTTCTTC CASTSPYNEQFF
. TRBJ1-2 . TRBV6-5 TGTGCCAGCAGTTACTCCCGGGACGCCGGGGATGCTAGGGTTGGCTACACCTTC CASSYSRDAGDARVGYTF
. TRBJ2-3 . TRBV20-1 TGCAGTGCTAGATTCGAGAGGGGGTTTCCAGATACGCAGTATTTT CSARFERGFPDTQYF
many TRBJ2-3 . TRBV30 TGTGCCTGGACTTTAGGTGGGGGGACTAGCACAGATACGCAGTATTTT CAWTLGGGTSTDTQYF
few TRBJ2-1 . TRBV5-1 TGCGCCAGCAGCTTGGAACAACTAGCAAGGGCCAATGAGCAGTTCTTC CASSLEQLARANEQFF
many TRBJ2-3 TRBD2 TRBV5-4 TGTGCCAGCAGCTTAGTTAGCGGGATAGATACGCAGTATTTT CASSLVSGIDTQYF
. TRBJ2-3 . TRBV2 TGTGCCAGCAGGATGGAGGGAGATACGCAGTATTTT CASRMEGDTQYF
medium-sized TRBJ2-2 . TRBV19 TGTGCCAGTAGTATCGAGGGACTTTCGAACACCGGGGAGCTGTTTTTT CASSIEGLSNTGELFF
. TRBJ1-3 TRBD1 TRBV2 TGTGCCAGCACCGAACAGGGGGCAGGGTCTGCAAACATCATATATTTT CASTEQGAGSANIIYF
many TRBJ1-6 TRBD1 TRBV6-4 TGTGCCAGCGGTCTTATCTGGGACAGACGCTATAATTCACCCCTCCACTTT CASGLIWDRRYNSPLHF
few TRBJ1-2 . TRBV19 TGTGCCAGTAGTAAACGTCCCACCGATAGTGGCTATGGCTACACCTTC CASSKRPTDSGYGYTF
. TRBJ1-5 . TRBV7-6 TGTGCCAGCAGCTTAGAGGCGGGGGGGGGTCCAAGCAATCAGCCCCAGCATTTT CASSLEAGGGPSNQPQHF
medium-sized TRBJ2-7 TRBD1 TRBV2 TGTGCCAGCAGTGAAAAGCGACAGGGGTTCTACGAGCAGTACTTC CASSEKRQGFYEQYF
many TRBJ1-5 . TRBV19 TGTGCCAGTAGGATGGGGAGTCAGGGGCTTCAGCCCCAGCATTTT CASRMGSQGLQPQHF
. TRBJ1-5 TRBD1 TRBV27 TGTGCCAGCAGCTCGACAGGGGGCAGGCATAAGCCCCAGCATTTT CASSSTGGRHKPQHF
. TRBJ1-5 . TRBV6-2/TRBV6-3 TGTGCCAGCACTGCAGGTTCCAATCAGCCCCAGCACTTT CASTAGSNQPQHF
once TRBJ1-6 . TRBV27 TGTGCCAGCAGTTCCCCGAGCTCCTATAATTCACCCCTCCACTTT CASSSPSSYNSPLHF
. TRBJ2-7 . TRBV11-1 TGTGCCAGCAGCAATCTTGGAACTCCGGAGGAGCAGTACTTC CASSNLGTPEEQYF
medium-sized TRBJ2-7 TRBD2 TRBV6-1 TGTGCCAGCAGAGCAGCGGGACTGTCCTACGAGCAGTACTTC CASRAAGLSYEQYF
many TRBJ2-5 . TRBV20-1 TGCAGTGCTAAGGTGTGGGGGAGAGGGGAGACCCAGTACTTC CSAKVWGRGETQYF
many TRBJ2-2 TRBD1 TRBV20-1 TGCAGTGCCCCAGACAGGGGGTCCACCGGGGAGCTGTTTTTT CSAPDRGSTGELFF
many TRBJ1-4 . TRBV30 TGTGCCTGGATGGGACGGGGATACTCAACTAATGAAAAACTGTTTTTT CAWMGRGYSTNEKLFF
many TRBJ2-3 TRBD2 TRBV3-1 TGTGCCAGCAGCCTTGGACTAGCGGGGAATACGCAGTATTTT CASSLGLAGNTQYF
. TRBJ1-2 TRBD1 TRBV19 TGTGCCAGTAGGAGCGGACAGGATAATTATGGCTACACCTTC CASRSGQDNYGYTF
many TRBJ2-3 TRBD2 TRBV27 TGTGCCAGCACCCTGGCGGGAGGAATCACAGATACGCAGTATTTT CASTLAGGITDTQYF
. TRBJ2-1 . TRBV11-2 TGTGCCAGCAGCATTGACCCAGGCGGGGTCAATGAGCAGTTCTTC CASSIDPGGVNEQFF
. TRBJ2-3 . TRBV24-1 TGTGCCAACAGTCAAACAGCCCCAGATACGAAGTATTTT CANSQTAPDTKYF
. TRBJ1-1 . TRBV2 TGTGCCAGTAGGACGGACATGGGGCGTAATACGAACACTGAAGCTTTCTTT CASRTDMGRNTNTEAFF
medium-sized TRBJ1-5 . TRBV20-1 TGCAGTGCTACCCAGATGAATAGCAATCAGCCCCAGCATTTT CSATQMNSNQPQHF
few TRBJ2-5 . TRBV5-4 TGTGCCAGCAGCTTGGCTGGTCGGGGACAAGAGACCCAGTACTTC CASSLAGRGQETQYF